Given below is one T cell receptor (beta chain) in context. Its antigen is not identified. Looked up from germline, CDR1 is MNHEY and CDR2 is SVGEGT. The CDR3 extends over 11 amino acids. Trimming cost V 6 bases and J 2 bases, with 4 bases left between them. Clones were sequenced by immunoSEQ multiplex PCR, and TCRdb holds only the in-frame ones, with some missing. This sample has approximately 150,000 clones, with over 85% found just once. The data were taken from a study of T cell responses to AZD1222 COVID-19 vaccine. The study's findings and limits: Donors skewed white British and female; clonal diversity was possibly underestimated. A reported finding is that nearly half of spike-specific TCRs target unmutated variant regions. The study sampled repertoires only after the peak T cell response.

This sequence joins TRBV6-2 or TRBV6-3 and TRBJ2-5; the D is unclear. The TCR originated in an adult who received the AZD1222 COVID-19 vaccine. The material sequenced was peripheral blood, taken 28 days after the second AZD1222 dose. DNA for the CDR3: TGTGCCAGCAGCGGACAAGAGACCCAGTACTTC. Protein: CASSGQETQYF.